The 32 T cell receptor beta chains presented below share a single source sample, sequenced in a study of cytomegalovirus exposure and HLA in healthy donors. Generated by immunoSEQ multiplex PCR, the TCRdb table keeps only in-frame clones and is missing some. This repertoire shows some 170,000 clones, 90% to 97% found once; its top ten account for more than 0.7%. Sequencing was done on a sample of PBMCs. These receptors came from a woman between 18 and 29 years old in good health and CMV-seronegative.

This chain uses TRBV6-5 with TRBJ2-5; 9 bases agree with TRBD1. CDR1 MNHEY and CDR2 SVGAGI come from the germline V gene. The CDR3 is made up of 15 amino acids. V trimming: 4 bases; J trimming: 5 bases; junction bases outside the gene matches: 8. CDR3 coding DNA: TGTGCCAGCAGTTGGCGGACAGGGGAAGGCGAGACCCAGTACTTC. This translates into CASSWRTGEGETQYF.

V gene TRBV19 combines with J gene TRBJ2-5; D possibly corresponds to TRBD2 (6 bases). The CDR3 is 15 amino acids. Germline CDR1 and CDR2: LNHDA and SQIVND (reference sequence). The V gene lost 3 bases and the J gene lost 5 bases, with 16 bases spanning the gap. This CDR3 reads CASSIYKGREETQYF. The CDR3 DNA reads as TGTGCCAGTAGTATTTATAAGGGTCGGGAGGAGACCCAGTACTTC.

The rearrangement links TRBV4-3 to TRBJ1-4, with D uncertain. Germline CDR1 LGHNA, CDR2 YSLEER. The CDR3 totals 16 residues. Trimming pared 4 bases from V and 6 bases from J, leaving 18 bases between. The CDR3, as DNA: TGCGCCAGCAGCCGCAATGTTATGGGCTTTGATGAAAAACTGTTTTTT. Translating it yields CASSRNVMGFDEKLFF.

The CDR3 coding sequence is TGTGCCAGTAGTACTGACAGCCGTGGCTACACCTTC. Protein product: CASSTDSRGYTF. The chain recombines TRBV19 with TRBJ1-2, with D possibly being TRBD1 (5 bases). Deletions cut 4 bases from V and 7 bases from J, with 10 bases between. Germline V lookup: CDR1 LNHDA, CDR2 SQIVND (reference sequence). The CDR3 is 12 amino acids.

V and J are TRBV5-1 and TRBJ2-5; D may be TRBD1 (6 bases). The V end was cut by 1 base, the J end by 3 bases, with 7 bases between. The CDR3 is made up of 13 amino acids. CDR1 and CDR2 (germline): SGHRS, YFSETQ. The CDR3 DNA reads TGCGCCAGCAGCTTGAACAGGGAAGAGACCCAGTACTTC. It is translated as CASSLNREETQYF.

CDR3 nucleotide sequence: TGTGCCAGCCATACAGAACCCAATCAGCCCCAGCATTTT. Protein sequence: CASHTEPNQPQHF. The rearrangement links TRBV6-5 to TRBJ1-5; D is uncertain. Germline values: CDR1 MNHEY, CDR2 SVGAGI. V was cut by 8 bases and J by 3 bases, with 11 bases left in between. The CDR3 consists of 13 residues.

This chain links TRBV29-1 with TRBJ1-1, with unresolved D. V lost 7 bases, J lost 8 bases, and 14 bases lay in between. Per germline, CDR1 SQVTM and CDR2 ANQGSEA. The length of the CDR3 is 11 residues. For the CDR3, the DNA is TGCAGCGCCCGGCGGGTGGAAGAAGCTTTCTTT. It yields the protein CSARRVEEAFF.

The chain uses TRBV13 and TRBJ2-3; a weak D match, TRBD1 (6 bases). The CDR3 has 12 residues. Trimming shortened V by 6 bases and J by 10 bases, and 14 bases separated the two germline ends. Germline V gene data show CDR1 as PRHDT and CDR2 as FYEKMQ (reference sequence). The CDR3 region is CASRLVGGPQYF. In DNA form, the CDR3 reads TGTGCCAGCAGACTTGTAGGGGGACCGCAGTATTTT.

CDR3 residues: CASSLGSMTGQGTDTQYF. In DNA, the CDR3 is TGTGCCAGCAGCTTAGGTAGCATGACAGGACAAGGCACAGATACGCAGTATTTT. The rearrangement joins TRBV7-9 to TRBJ2-3, with D possibly matching TRBD1 (6 bases). This CDR3 region has 18 residues. V lost 1 base, J lost 1 base, and 18 bases lay in between. Per the germline V gene, CDR1 is SEHNR and CDR2 is FQNEAQ (reference sequence).

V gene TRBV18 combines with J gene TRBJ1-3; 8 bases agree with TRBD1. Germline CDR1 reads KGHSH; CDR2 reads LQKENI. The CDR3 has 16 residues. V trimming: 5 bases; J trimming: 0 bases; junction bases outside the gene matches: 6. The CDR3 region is CASSSTGGISGNTIYF. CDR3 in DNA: TGTGCCAGCTCAAGCACAGGGGGGATCTCTGGAAACACCATATATTTT.

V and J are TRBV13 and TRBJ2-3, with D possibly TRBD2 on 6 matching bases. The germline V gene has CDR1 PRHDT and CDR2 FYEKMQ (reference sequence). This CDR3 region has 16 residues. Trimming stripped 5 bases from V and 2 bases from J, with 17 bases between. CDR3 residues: CASSTRGESYTDTQYF. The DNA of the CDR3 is TGTGCCAGCAGCACCCGCGGGGAGAGCTACACAGATACGCAGTATTTT. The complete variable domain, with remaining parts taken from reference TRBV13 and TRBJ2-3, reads AAGVIQSPRHLIKEKRETATLKCYPIPRHDTVYWYQQGPGQDPQFLISFYEKMQSDKGSIPDRFSAQQFSDYHSELNMSSLELGDSALYFCASSTRGESYTDTQYFGPGTRLTVL.

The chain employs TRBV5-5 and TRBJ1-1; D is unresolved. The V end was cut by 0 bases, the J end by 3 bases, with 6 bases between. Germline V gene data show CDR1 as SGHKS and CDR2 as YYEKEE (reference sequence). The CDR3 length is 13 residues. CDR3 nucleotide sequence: TGTGCCAGCAGCTTGGACCGGGACACTGAAGCTTTCTTT. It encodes CASSLDRDTEAFF.

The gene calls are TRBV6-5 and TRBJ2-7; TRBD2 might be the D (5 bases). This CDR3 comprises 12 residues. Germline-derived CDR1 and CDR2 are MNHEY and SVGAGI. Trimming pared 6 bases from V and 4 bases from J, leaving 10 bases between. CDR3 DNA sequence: TGTGCCAGCAGCTCAGCGGAATACGAGCAGTACTTC. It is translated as CASSSAEYEQYF.

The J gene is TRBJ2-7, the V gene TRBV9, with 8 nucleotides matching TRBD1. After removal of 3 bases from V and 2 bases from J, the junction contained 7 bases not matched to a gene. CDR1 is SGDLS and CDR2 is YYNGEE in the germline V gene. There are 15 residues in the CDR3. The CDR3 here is CASSETGTGAYEQYF. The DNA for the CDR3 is TGTGCCAGCAGCGAAACGGGGACAGGAGCCTACGAGCAGTACTTC.

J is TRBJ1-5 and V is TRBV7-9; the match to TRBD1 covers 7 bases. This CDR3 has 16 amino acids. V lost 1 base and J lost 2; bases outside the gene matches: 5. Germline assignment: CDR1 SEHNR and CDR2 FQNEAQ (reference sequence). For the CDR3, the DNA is TGTGCCAGCAGCTTAGTTGCAGGGACAGGCAATCAGCCCCAGCATTTT. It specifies CASSLVAGTGNQPQHF.

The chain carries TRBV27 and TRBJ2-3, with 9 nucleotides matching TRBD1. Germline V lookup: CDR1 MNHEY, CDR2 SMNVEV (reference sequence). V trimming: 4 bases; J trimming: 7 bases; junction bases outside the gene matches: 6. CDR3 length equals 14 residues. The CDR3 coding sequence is TGTGCCAGCAGTTCTGGGACAGGGCTAAATACGCAGTATTTT. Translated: CASSSGTGLNTQYF.

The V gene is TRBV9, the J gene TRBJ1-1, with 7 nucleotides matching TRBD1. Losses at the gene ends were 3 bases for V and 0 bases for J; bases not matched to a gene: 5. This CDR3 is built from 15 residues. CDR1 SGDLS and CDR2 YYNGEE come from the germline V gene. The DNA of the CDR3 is TGTGCCAGCAGCGGGACAGGATCTATGAACACTGAAGCTTTCTTT. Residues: CASSGTGSMNTEAFF.

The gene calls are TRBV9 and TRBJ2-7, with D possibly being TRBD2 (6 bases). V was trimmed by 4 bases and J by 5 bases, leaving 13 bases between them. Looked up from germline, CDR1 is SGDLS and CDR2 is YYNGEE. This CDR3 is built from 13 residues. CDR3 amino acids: CASSPELANEQYF. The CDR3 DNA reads TGTGCCAGCAGCCCCGAACTAGCAAACGAGCAGTACTTC.

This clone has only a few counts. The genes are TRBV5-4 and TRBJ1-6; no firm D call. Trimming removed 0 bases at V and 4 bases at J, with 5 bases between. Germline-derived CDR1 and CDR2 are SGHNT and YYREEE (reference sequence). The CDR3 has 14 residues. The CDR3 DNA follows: TGTGCCAGCAGCTTGGCGGTTTATAATTCACCCCTCCACTTT. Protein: CASSLAVYNSPLHF.

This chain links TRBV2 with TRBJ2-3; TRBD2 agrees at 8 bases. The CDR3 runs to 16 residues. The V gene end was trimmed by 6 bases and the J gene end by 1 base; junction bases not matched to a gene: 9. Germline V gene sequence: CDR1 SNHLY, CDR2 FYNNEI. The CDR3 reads CASRRGGSGGTDTQYF. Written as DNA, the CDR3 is TGTGCCAGCAGGCGTGGGGGTAGCGGGGGCACAGATACGCAGTATTTT. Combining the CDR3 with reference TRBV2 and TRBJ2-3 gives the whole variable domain EPEVTQTPSHQVTQMGQEVILRCVPISNHLYFYWYRQILGQKVEFLVSFYNNEISEKSEIFDDQFSVERPDGSNFTLKIRSTKLEDSAMYFCASRRGGSGGTDTQYFGPGTRLTVL.

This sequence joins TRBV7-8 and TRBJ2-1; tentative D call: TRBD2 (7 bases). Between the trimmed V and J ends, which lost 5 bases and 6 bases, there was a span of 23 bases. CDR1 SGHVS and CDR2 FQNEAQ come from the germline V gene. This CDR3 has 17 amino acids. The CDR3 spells CASSPHGGGGPTNEQFF. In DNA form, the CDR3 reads TGTGCCAGCAGCCCTCATGGTGGGGGGGGCCCTACCAATGAGCAGTTCTTC. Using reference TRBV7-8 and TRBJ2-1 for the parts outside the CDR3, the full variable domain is GAGVSQSPRYKVAKRGQDVALRCDPISGHVSLFWYQQALGQGPEFLTYFQNEAQLDKSGLPSDRFFAERPEGSVSTLKIQRTQQEDSAVYLCASSPHGGGGPTNEQFFGPGTRLTVL.

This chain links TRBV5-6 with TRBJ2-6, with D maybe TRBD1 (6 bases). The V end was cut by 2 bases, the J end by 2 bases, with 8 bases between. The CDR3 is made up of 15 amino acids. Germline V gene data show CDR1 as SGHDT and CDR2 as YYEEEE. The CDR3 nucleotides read TGTGCCAGCAGCTTACAGGGTCCTGGGGCCAACGTCCTGACTTTC. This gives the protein CASSLQGPGANVLTF. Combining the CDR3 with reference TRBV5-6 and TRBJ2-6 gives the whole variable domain DAGVTQSPTHLIKTRGQQVTLRCSPKSGHDTVSWYQQALGQGPQFIFQYYEEEERQRGNFPDRFSGHQFPNYSSELNVNALLLGDSALYLCASSLQGPGANVLTFGAGSRLTVL.

CDR3 loop: CASSTLGTGSNQPQHF. CDR3 nucleotide sequence: TGTGCCAGTAGTACTCTGGGGACAGGTAGCAATCAGCCCCAGCATTTT. V usage is TRBV19 and J usage is TRBJ1-5, with 8 bases matching TRBD1. Trimming took 4 bases from V and 0 from J; bases not matched to a gene: 5. The CDR3 loop spans 16 amino acids. Germline values: CDR1 LNHDA, CDR2 SQIVND (reference sequence).

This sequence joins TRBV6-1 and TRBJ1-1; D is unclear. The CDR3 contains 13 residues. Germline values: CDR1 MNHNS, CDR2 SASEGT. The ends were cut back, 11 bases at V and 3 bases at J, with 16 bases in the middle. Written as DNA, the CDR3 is TGTGCCCTGGCAGGCCCAGAGTACACTGAAGCTTTCTTT. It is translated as CALAGPEYTEAFF.

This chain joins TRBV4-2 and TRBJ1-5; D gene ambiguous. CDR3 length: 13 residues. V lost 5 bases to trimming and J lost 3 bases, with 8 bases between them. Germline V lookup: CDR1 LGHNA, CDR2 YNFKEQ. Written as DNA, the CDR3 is TGTGCCAGCAGCAGTGCGGACAATCAGCCCCAGCATTTT. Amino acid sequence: CASSSADNQPQHF.

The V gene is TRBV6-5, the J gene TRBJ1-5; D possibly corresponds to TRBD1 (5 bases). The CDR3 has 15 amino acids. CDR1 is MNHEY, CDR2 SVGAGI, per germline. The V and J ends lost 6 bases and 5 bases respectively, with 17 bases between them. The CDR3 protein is CASRDGHSTYQPQHF. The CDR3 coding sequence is TGTGCCAGCAGAGATGGACACTCCACTTATCAGCCCCAGCATTTT.

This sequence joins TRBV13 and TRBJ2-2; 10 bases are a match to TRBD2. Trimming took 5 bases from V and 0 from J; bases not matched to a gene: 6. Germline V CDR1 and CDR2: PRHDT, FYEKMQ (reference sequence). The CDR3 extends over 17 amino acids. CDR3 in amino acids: CASSQGTSASNTGELFF. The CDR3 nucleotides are TGTGCCAGCAGCCAAGGGACTAGCGCTTCGAACACCGGGGAGCTGTTTTTT.

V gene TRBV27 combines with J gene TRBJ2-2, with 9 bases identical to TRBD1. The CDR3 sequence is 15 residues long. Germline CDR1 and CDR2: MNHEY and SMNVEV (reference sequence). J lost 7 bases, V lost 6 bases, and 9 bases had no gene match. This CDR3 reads CASRRGTGRIGELFF. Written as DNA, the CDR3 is TGTGCCAGCAGAAGAGGGACAGGGCGCATCGGGGAGCTGTTTTTT.

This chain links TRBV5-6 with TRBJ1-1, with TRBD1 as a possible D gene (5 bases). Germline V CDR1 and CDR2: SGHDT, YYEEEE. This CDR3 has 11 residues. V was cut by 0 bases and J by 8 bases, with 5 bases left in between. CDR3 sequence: CASSLEGEAFF. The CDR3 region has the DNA TGTGCCAGCAGCTTGGAGGGGGAAGCTTTCTTT. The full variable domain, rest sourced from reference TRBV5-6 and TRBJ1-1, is DAGVTQSPTHLIKTRGQQVTLRCSPKSGHDTVSWYQQALGQGPQFIFQYYEEEERQRGNFPDRFSGHQFPNYSSELNVNALLLGDSALYLCASSLEGEAFFGQGTRLTVV.

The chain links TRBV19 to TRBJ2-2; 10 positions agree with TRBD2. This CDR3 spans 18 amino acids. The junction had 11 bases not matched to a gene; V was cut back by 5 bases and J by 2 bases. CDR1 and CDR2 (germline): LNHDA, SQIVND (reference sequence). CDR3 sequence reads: CASSEGLAGAFNTGELFF. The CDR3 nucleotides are TGTGCCAGTAGTGAAGGTCTAGCGGGGGCCTTTAACACCGGGGAGCTGTTTTTT.

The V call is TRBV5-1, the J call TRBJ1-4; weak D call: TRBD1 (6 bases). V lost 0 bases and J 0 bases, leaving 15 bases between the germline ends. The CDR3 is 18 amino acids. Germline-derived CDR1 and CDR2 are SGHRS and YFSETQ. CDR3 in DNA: TGCGCCAGCAGCTTGGAATCTGGGGGCCAAACAACTAATGAAAAACTGTTTTTT. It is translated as CASSLESGGQTTNEKLFF.

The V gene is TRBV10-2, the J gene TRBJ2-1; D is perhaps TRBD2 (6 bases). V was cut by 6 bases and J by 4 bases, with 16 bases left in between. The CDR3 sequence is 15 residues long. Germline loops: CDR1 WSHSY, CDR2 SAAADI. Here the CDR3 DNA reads TGCGCCAGCAGGCTAACGGGGGTCCAATACAATGAGCAGTTCTTC. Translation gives CASRLTGVQYNEQFF.